This TCR beta chain emerged from a study of a mutant IDH1 vaccine in newly diagnosed glioma. Study background: The therapy given earlier, which was standard therapy, consisted of radiotherapy, temozolomide, or both, and most of the patients received both.

Assay used: immunoSEQ multiplex PCR; TCRdb lists only in-frame clones, some missing. The sample lists tens of thousands of clones, roughly four fifths occurring once. Germline V gene data show CDR1 as LGHNA and CDR2 as YSLEER. V lost 3 bases, J lost 1 base, and 9 bases lay in between. The CDR3 has 15 residues. General study points: Whatever changes occurred in top peripheral T cell clonotypes seemed unrelated to pseudoprogression.

Documented time point: baseline, week 1 (first vaccination visit). The treatment here: pre-vaccination baseline after standard-of-care therapy. Each tumor in the donors was a new WHO grade 3 or 4 astrocytoma, IDH1-mutant and ATRX-lost. In regard to this clone: The antigen remains unidentified.

The chain employs TRBV4-3 and TRBJ2-2, with unresolved D. This clonotype originated in a woman aged 45-65 years with glioma. Sequencing used PBMCs, obtained from a glioma patient treated with radiotherapy, temozolomide or both. The CDR3 region is CASSHRERNTGELFF. CDR3 coding DNA: TGCGCCAGCAGCCACCGAGAGCGGAACACCGGGGAGCTGTTTTTT.